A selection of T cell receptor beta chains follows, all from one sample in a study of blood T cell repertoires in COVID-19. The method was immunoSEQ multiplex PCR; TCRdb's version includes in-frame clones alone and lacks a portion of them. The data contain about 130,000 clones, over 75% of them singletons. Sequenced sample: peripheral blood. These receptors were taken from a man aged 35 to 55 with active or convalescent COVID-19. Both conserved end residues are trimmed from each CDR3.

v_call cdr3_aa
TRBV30 AWSATGGSETQY
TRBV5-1 ASSLGQGIPGELF
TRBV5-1 ASGPRDRRGEQY
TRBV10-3 AISYRDYSGNTIY
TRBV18 ASSPGQGYGYT
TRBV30 AWGLAYNEQF
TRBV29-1 SARGGDYGYT
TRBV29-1 SVDREVYGYT
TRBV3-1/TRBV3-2 ASSQAKLASPLH
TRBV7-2 ASSLGGYWTGNTEAF
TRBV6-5 ASSHNGGNTEAF
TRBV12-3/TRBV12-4 ASSFVSGTEAF
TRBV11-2 ASSFAGSGKETQY
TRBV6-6 ASSYPGTDEQY
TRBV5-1 ASSLEGRGSNTGELF
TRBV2 ASSEAPPGRGEETQY
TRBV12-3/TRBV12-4 ASSFSFEQY
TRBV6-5 ASMGGGGFYEQY
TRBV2 ASNAAIQATNEKLF
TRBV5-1 ASSIDSLITSPLH
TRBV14 ASSQVGYGYT
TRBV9 ASSVGSGEEGTQY
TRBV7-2 ASTSRQGKNSPLH
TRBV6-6 ASSYSESNSPLH
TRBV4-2 ASSQDGTGGTQPQH